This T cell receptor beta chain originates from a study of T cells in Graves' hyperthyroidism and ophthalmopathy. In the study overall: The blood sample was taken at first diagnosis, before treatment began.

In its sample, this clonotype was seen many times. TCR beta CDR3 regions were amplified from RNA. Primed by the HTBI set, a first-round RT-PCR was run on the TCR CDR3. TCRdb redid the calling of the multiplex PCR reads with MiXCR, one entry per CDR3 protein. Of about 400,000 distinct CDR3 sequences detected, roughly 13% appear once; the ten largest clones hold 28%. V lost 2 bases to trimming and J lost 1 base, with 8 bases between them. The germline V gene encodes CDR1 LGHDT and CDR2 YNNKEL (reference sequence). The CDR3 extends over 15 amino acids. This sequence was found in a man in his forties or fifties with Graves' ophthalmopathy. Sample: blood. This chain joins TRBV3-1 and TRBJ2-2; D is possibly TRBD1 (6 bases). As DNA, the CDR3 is TGTGCCAGCAGCCAACAGGGGAGGAACACCGGGGAGCTGTTTTTT. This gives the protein CASSQQGRNTGELFF.